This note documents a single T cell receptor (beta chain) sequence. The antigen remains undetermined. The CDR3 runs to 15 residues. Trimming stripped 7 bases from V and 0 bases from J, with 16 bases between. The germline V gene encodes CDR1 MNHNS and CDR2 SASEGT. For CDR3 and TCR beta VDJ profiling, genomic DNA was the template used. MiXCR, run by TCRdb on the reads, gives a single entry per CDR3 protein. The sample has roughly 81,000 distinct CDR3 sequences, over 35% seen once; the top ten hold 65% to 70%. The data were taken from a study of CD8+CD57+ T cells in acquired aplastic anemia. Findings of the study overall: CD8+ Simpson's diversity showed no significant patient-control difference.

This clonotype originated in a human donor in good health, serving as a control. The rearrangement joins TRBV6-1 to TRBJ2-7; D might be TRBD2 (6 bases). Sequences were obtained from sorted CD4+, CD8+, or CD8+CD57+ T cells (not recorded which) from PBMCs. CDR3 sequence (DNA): TGTGCCAGCACCCTTGGGGGACTGACCTCCTACGAGCAGTACTTC. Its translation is CASTLGGLTSYEQYF.